These T cell receptor beta chains were read from a single sample in a study of shared clonotypes between healthy human individuals. The table came from immunoSEQ multiplex PCR; TCRdb's copy has only in-frame clones and leaves some out. The repertoire consists of about 580,000 clones, with more than 95% occurring once and the leading ten covering 0.3%. The sample was naive CD8+ T cells sorted from blood. These receptors came from a man between 25 and 39 years old in good health. The CDR3 runs from the conserved cysteine through the conserved F or W.

J: TRBJ2-7; length: 14; V: TRBV5-4; CDR3: CASSLGTGGVEQYF
J: TRBJ2-7; length: 13; V: TRBV7-9; CDR3: CASSGVLSYEQYF
J: TRBJ2-7; length: 16; V: TRBV5-1; CDR3: CASSFATGDSSYEQYF
J: TRBJ2-1; length: 12; V: TRBV25-1; CDR3: CASSGMGGEQFF
J: TRBJ2-7; length: 14; V: TRBV6-5; CDR3: CASSFGGRSYEQYF
J: TRBJ2-4; length: 13; V: TRBV7-9; CDR3: CASSLDRGDIQYF
J: TRBJ2-1; length: 11; V: TRBV30; CDR3: CAWSETIEQFF
J: TRBJ2-2; length: 16; V: TRBV7-6; CDR3: CASSLGQGPNTGELFF
J: TRBJ2-3; length: 17; V: TRBV10-2; CDR3: CASSPGTSGRNTDTQYF
J: TRBJ1-5; length: 18; V: TRBV5-5; CDR3: CASSPGGTVPFPNQPQHF
J: TRBJ2-5; length: 14; V: TRBV6-6; CDR3: CASSPEAKRETQYF
J: TRBJ1-4; length: 14; V: TRBV7-8; CDR3: CASSFNGAWEKLFF
J: TRBJ1-4; length: 16; V: TRBV4-2; CDR3: CASSQDHGVGNEKLFF
J: TRBJ2-5; length: 18; V: TRBV14; CDR3: CASSQDGTGARPWETQYF
J: TRBJ2-1; length: 14; V: TRBV5-1; CDR3: CASRIAGGPDEQFF
J: TRBJ1-2; length: 16; V: TRBV5-1; CDR3: CASSLAGTASNYGYTF
J: TRBJ2-1; length: 14; V: TRBV13; CDR3: CASGIGGGHNEQFF
J: TRBJ1-2; length: 14; V: TRBV19; CDR3: CASSTGQGGYGYTF
J: TRBJ1-4; length: 13; V: TRBV11-2; CDR3: CASTHIVGEKLFF
J: TRBJ2-7; length: 16; V: TRBV7-2; CDR3: CASSFNAGGRNYEQYF
J: TRBJ1-5; length: 14; V: TRBV6-5; CDR3: CASSPTGYSQPQHF
J: TRBJ1-3; length: 15; V: TRBV2; CDR3: CASSELRSSGNTIYF
J: TRBJ2-3; length: 16; V: TRBV7-9; CDR3: CASSPPQGTSTDTQYF
J: TRBJ2-7; length: 16; V: TRBV7-9; CDR3: CASSSTHGGSSYEQYF
J: TRBJ1-2; length: 13; V: TRBV5-8; CDR3: CASSPGGYYGYTF
J: TRBJ2-1; length: 17; V: TRBV18; CDR3: CASSQAWRERSYNEQFF
J: TRBJ2-7; length: 16; V: TRBV4-3; CDR3: CASSQDLRQGSYEQYF
J: TRBJ2-1; length: 14; V: TRBV5-6; CDR3: CASSLEKGRNEQFF
J: TRBJ2-5; length: 17; V: TRBV4-2; CDR3: CASSQESLAGGKETQYF
J: TRBJ2-5; length: 16; V: TRBV4-1; CDR3: CASSQAASGLQETQYF